The 14 T cell receptor beta chains listed next were all sequenced from one sample in a study of patients and donors after allogeneic stem cell transplantation. TCRdb re-derived calls from the RT-PCR reads in MiXCR, one entry per CDR3 protein. There are roughly 940,000 distinct CDR3 sequences in the sample; approximately 18% occur only once, and under 6.5% lies in the top ten. The sequenced sample was blood, either unsorted or a sorted T cell fraction (not recorded which). All receptors derive from a human donor who was either an allogeneic HSCT recipient or a stem cell or donor lymphocyte infusion donor (not recorded which). It is not recorded whose cells these are; they may come from a transplant donor.

The chain is built from TRBV25-1 and TRBJ2-2, with unresolved D. Looked up from germline, CDR1 is MGHDK and CDR2 is SYGVNS. The CDR3 loop spans 12 amino acids. The V and J ends lost 3 bases and 6 bases respectively, with 5 bases between them. The CDR3 spells CASSDPSGELFF. The CDR3, as DNA: TGTGCCAGCAGTGATCCGTCCGGGGAGCTGTTTTTT.

The J gene is TRBJ1-2, the V gene TRBV9, with TRBD1 matching 7 bases. In germline, CDR1 is SGDLS, CDR2 YYNGEE. The CDR3 spans 12 residues. With V trimmed by 3 bases and J by 7 bases, 3 bases remained unmatched. The CDR3 loop reads CASSGDSGGYTF. The DNA for the CDR3 is TGTGCCAGCAGCGGGGACAGCGGTGGCTACACCTTC. Full variable domain (rest looked up from reference TRBV9 and TRBJ1-2): DSGVTQTPKHLITATGQRVTLRCSPRSGDLSVYWYQQSLDQGLQFLIQYYNGEERAKGNILERFSAQQFPDLHSELNLSSLELGDSALYFCASSGDSGGYTFGSGTRLTVV.

The gene calls are TRBV20-1 and TRBJ2-3; 8 bases map to TRBD2. The CDR3 loop spans 13 amino acids. Germline CDR1 reads DFQATT; CDR2 reads SNEGSKA (reference sequence). V was clipped by 6 bases and J by 3 bases; unmatched bases: 5. The CDR3 region is CSAEKRGTDTQYF. CDR3 coding DNA: TGCAGTGCGGAAAAGCGGGGGACAGATACGCAGTATTTT.

This clonotype was found many times. The V call is TRBV4-3, the J call TRBJ1-2; D may be TRBD1 (5 bases). The CDR3 sequence is 15 residues long. CDR1 is LGHNA and CDR2 is YSLEER in the germline V gene. Trimming removed 0 bases from V and 4 bases from J, with 12 bases in between. CDR3: CASSQDPQGPYGYTF. CDR3 nucleotide sequence: TGCGCCAGCAGCCAAGATCCTCAGGGTCCCTATGGCTACACCTTC.

This clonotype was counted a few times. The rearrangement links TRBV20-1 to TRBJ2-1; 9 nucleotides align to TRBD2. The V gene's germline CDR1 is DFQATT and CDR2 SNEGSKA (reference sequence). This CDR3 has 13 amino acids. Trimming at V came to 3 bases and at J to 15 bases, leaving 12 bases not matched to a gene. The CDR3: CSASAGGPPILFF. CDR3 nucleotides: TGCAGTGCTAGTGCGGGAGGGCCTCCCATTCTGTTCTTC.

The chain employs TRBV19 and TRBJ1-1; TRBD1 matches 9 bases. Germline CDR1 reads LNHDA; CDR2 reads SQIVND (reference sequence). The CDR3 contains 17 residues. Losses at the gene ends were 3 bases for V and 5 bases for J; bases not matched to a gene: 13. The chain's CDR3 is CASSIPLRQGDLTEAFF. CDR3 DNA: TGTGCCAGTAGTATCCCCCTCCGACAGGGGGATTTGACTGAAGCTTTCTTT.

This chain connects TRBV6-2 or TRBV6-3 to TRBJ2-3, with a possible D match to TRBD1 (6 bases). The length of the CDR3 is 14 residues. Trimming left V 0 bases short and J 4 bases short, with 8 bases between. CDR1 is MNHEY and CDR2 is SVGEGT in the germline V gene. CDR3 bases: TGTGCCAGCAGTTACTCGACAGGTCCAGATACGCAGTATTTT. Its protein is CASSYSTGPDTQYF.

This clonotype was seen ten or more times. This chain uses TRBV12-3 or TRBV12-4 with TRBJ2-1; weak D call: TRBD1 (5 bases). CDR3 length equals 10 residues. V lost 8 bases, J lost 9 bases, and 8 bases lay in between. DNA of the CDR3: TGTGCCAGCCAGGGCTCTGAGCAGTTCTTC. This encodes CASQGSEQFF.

This clonotype was counted only a few times. The chain recombines TRBV5-1 with TRBJ2-4, with D maybe TRBD2 (6 bases). Germline lookup yields CDR1 SGHRS and CDR2 YFSETQ. This CDR3 contains 15 residues. Trimming removed 1 base from V and 4 bases from J, with 12 bases in between. The CDR3 sequence is CASSLNSGGKNIQYF. In DNA form, the CDR3 reads TGCGCCAGCAGCTTGAACTCCGGGGGTAAAAACATTCAGTACTTC.

The genes are TRBV5-1 and TRBJ1-2; TRBD1 aligns across 8 bases. V shed 4 bases, J shed 8 bases, and the junction held 13 bases outside the gene matches. This CDR3 is built from 15 residues. Per germline, CDR1 SGHRS and CDR2 YFSETQ. The CDR3 nucleotides read TGCGCCAGCAGCCAGAGACAGGGGAATTTGTACGGCTACACCTTC. Amino acids: CASSQRQGNLYGYTF.

V is TRBV20-1 and J is TRBJ2-7; 8 nucleotides line up with TRBD1. Germline trimming cut 5 bases from V and 3 bases from J; bases unmatched to any gene: 15. This CDR3 contains 16 residues. The V gene's germline CDR1 is DFQATT and CDR2 SNEGSKA (reference sequence). The chain's CDR3 is CSAPGTGPSLVYEQYF. CDR3 coding DNA: TGCAGTGCTCCCGGGACAGGACCTTCCTTAGTCTACGAGCAGTACTTC.

The chain employs TRBV5-1 and TRBJ1-2; D gene uncertain. V was shortened by 1 base and J by 2 bases, with 9 bases between the two germline ends. CDR1 and CDR2 from the germline V gene are SGHRS and YFSETQ. The CDR3 extends over 14 amino acids. This CDR3 reads CASSLFSQNYGYTF. The CDR3 DNA reads as TGCGCCAGCAGCTTGTTCTCACAGAACTATGGCTACACCTTC.

The chain recombines TRBV5-1 with TRBJ2-1, with 7 bases that match TRBD2. The junction had 9 bases not matched to a gene; V was cut back by 3 bases and J by 0 bases. Germline lookup yields CDR1 SGHRS and CDR2 YFSETQ. The CDR3 totals 17 residues. The CDR3, as DNA: TGCGCCAGCAGCTCCTACAAGGCTAGCGGCTCCTACAATGAGCAGTTCTTC. This gives the protein CASSSYKASGSYNEQFF.

There are a few counts of this clonotype. The chain links TRBV7-9 to TRBJ2-1, with 12 nucleotides matching TRBD2. V shed 5 bases and J 5 bases; nucleotides not matched to a gene: 7. CDR1 is SEHNR, CDR2 FQNEAQ, per germline (reference sequence). This CDR3 comprises 16 residues. The DNA of the CDR3 is TGTGCCAGCAGCACCCCTAGCGGGGGGGCCGACAATGAGCAGTTCTTC. As protein: CASSTPSGGADNEQFF.